The 15 T cell receptor beta chains given below trace back to one sample, sequenced in a study of T-cell memory formation after mild COVID-19. TCRdb used MiXCR to reprocess the 5' RACE reads, holding one entry per CDR3 protein. Of approximately 290,000 distinct CDR3 sequences listed, just under 20% are singletons. Sample: PBMCs or a T cell subset sorted from them (not recorded which). Receptors were obtained from a man aged 18 to 35 who had mild COVID-19 (a few samples of this study predate the infection). Cell type and time point are not known.

This clonotype was seen more than once but under ten times. V and J are TRBV29-1 and TRBJ2-5, with a weak D call TRBD1 (7 bases). Per the germline V gene, CDR1 is SQVTM and CDR2 is ANQGSEA. The CDR3 has 17 residues. V lost 2 bases, J lost 0 bases, and 19 bases lay in between. CDR3 bases: TGCAGCGTTGAAAGCCCGAGGAGGGGGCACAACCAAGAGACCCAGTACTTC. Its protein is CSVESPRRGHNQETQYF.

The chain couples TRBV18 to TRBJ2-7; D tentatively fits TRBD1 or TRBD2 (5 bases each). In germline, CDR1 is KGHSH, CDR2 LQKENI. V lost 3 bases to trimming and J lost 1 base, with 10 bases between them. The CDR3 has 14 amino acids. CDR3 sequence: CASSPGTFSYEQYV. The CDR3 DNA reads TGTGCCAGCTCACCGGGGACCTTTTCCTACGAGCAGTACGTC.

This clonotype was seen a few times. This rearrangement joins TRBV4-1 to TRBJ1-1, with 8 bases lining up with TRBD1. The CDR3 covers 16 residues. V lost 5 bases to trimming and J lost 4 bases; unmatched junction nucleotides: 12. Germline V gene data show CDR1 as MGHRA and CDR2 as YSYEKL. CDR3 nucleotide sequence: TGCGCCAGCAGCACCCACCCTGGACAGGGCGGCACTGAAGCTTTCTTT. Translation gives CASSTHPGQGGTEAFF.

The chain combines TRBV11-2 with TRBJ2-5; D is unresolved. The ends were cut back, 7 bases at V and 1 base at J, with 10 bases in the middle. CDR1 and CDR2 (germline): SGHAT, FQNNGV. The CDR3 has 13 amino acids. The CDR3 bases are TGTGCCAGCACCATGGGCGCCCAAGAGACCCAGTACTTC. Translated, it gives CASTMGAQETQYF.

The V and J genes are TRBV4-3 and TRBJ1-1, with TRBD1 matching over 9 bases. From germline, CDR1 is LGHNA and CDR2 YSLEER. Trimming at V came to 1 base and at J to 3 bases, leaving 3 bases not matched to a gene. CDR3 length equals 15 residues. CDR3 DNA sequence: TGCGCCAGCAGCCAAGCACAGGGGGCGGACACTGAAGCTTTCTTT. This encodes CASSQAQGADTEAFF.

The chain is built from TRBV21-1 and TRBJ1-4; the listed D gene, TRBD1, was not tested against the DNA. TRBV21-1 is a recognized pseudogene. The CDR3 contains 16 residues. CDR3 nucleotide sequence: TGTGCCAGCATAGGGGACAGGGGGTCAACTAATGAAAAACTGTTTTTT. It codes for CASIGDRGSTNEKLFF.

This clonotype was counted a few times. The V gene is TRBV28, the J gene TRBJ1-5; no definite D call. Germline V gene sequence: CDR1 MDHEN, CDR2 SYDVKM. The CDR3 has 16 amino acids. V was pared by 2 bases and J by 2 bases, with 13 bases between. CDR3 coding DNA: TGTGCCAGCAGTTTACCGGACTCCGGCGGCAATCAGCCCCAGCATTTT. This encodes CASSLPDSGGNQPQHF.

The CDR3 DNA reads TGCAGCGTGGCCGGACAGGATGGAACCGGGGAGCTGTTTTTT. This gives the protein CSVAGQDGTGELFF. J is TRBJ2-2 and V is TRBV29-1; TRBD1 matches at 7 bases. With 6 bases clipped from V and 5 bases from J, the junction kept 9 bases outside the gene matches. Germline V gene lookup returns CDR1 SQVTM and CDR2 ANQGSEA. This CDR3 spans 14 amino acids.

There are a few counts of this clonotype. The CDR3 nucleotides read TGCGCCAGCAGCCAAGATTTACGGCAGAACACTGAAGCTTTCTTT. Translation gives CASSQDLRQNTEAFF. V usage is TRBV4-1 and J usage is TRBJ1-1; D gene unclear. The length of the CDR3 is 15 residues. V was pared by 0 bases and J by 1 base, with 9 bases between. The germline gives CDR1 MGHRA, CDR2 YSYEKL.

This clonotype was detected a few times. V gene TRBV5-1 combines with J gene TRBJ2-5, with TRBD1 matching over 10 bases. V trimming: 4 bases; J trimming: 5 bases; junction bases outside the gene matches: 5. CDR1 is SGHRS, CDR2 YFSETQ, per germline. There are 14 residues in the CDR3. CDR3: CASSLGQGFETQYF. The CDR3 region has the DNA TGCGCCAGCAGCCTGGGACAGGGGTTTGAGACCCAGTACTTC.

The V call is TRBV20-1, the J call TRBJ2-3, with a tentative D call TRBD1 (6 bases). Between the trimmed V and J ends, which lost 4 bases and 13 bases, there was a span of 15 bases. Germline V lookup: CDR1 DFQATT, CDR2 SNEGSKA (reference sequence). The length of the CDR3 is 11 residues. The CDR3 reads CSATTGISEYF. The DNA for the CDR3 is TGCAGTGCTACTACAGGGATTTCGGAGTATTTT.

The V call is TRBV5-1, the J call TRBJ2-3; D is unclear. Per germline, CDR1 SGHRS and CDR2 YFSETQ. V was shortened by 4 bases and J by 4 bases, with 7 bases between the two germline ends. This CDR3 is 12 amino acids long. CDR3 amino acids: CASSNEADTQYF. DNA of the CDR3: TGCGCCAGCAGCAATGAGGCAGATACGCAGTATTTT.

V usage is TRBV5-1 and J usage is TRBJ2-1; TRBD1 agrees at 7 bases. This CDR3 contains 15 residues. V lost 0 bases to trimming and J lost 5 bases; unmatched junction nucleotides: 5. Germline CDR1 is SGHRS and CDR2 is YFSETQ. The CDR3 region has the DNA TGCGCCAGCAGCTTGGACAGGGGACGAAACAATGAGCAGTTCTTC. Translation gives CASSLDRGRNNEQFF.

The table lists this clonotype with a few counts. V gene TRBV6-4 combines with J gene TRBJ1-4; D might be TRBD1 (5 bases). Germline values: CDR1 MRHNA, CDR2 SNTAGT. V lost 6 bases to trimming and J lost 7 bases, with 9 bases between them. The CDR3 totals 12 residues. The CDR3 region has the DNA TGTGCCAGCAGATGGGGGTTTGAAAAACTGTTTTTT. It yields the protein CASRWGFEKLFF.

The CDR3 DNA follows: TGTGCCAGCAGTCCGAGCGAGGATACGCAGTATTTT. Translation: CASSPSEDTQYF. V usage is TRBV6-6 and J usage is TRBJ2-3; no clear D. CDR3 length: 12 residues. Looked up from germline, CDR1 is MNHNY and CDR2 is SVGAGI (reference sequence). The V end lost 5 bases, the J end lost 6 bases, and 9 bases lay between the germline ends.